The sequence of this TCR beta chain was determined in a study of blood T cell repertoires in COVID-19. Overall study: Acute and convalescent COVID-19 samples came from the United States, Italy and Spain. PBMCs, B-cell-depleted T cells, or T cells were the source of the cDNA or gDNA that made up the material.

This clone was seen just once. The Seattle site enrolled patients during active infection and followed them longitudinally. With 6 bases removed from V and 7 bases from J, the gap between germline ends came to 10 bases. This CDR3 is built from 12 residues. TCRdb keeps only in-frame clones here, not all; method: immunoSEQ multiplex PCR. The sample lists under 200,000 clones; approximately 87% were seen once. The sequence was collected from a woman in her 70s with COVID-19, enrolled during active disease. This chain uses TRBV12-3 or TRBV12-4 with TRBJ2-1; a weak D match, TRBD2 (6 bases). Sequencing was performed on peripheral blood. The CDR3 protein is CASSWDWNEQFF. CDR3 DNA sequence: TGTGCCAGCAGCTGGGACTGGAATGAGCAGTTCTTC.